A selection of T cell receptor beta chains follows, all from one sample in a study of cytomegalovirus exposure and HLA in healthy donors. TCRdb's copy holds only in-frame clones and misses some; the assay was immunoSEQ multiplex PCR. The table includes about 110,000 clones, 74% detected once. The source material was PBMCs. These receptors were taken from a middle-aged woman in good health and CMV-seropositive. The CDR3 runs from the conserved cysteine through the conserved F or W. The order of the fields is D gene, V gene, J gene, clone size, CDR3 protein, CDR3 DNA. The D gene is left open where the match is weak. A clone size is listed for some rows: how often the clone was seen (once, few, many), or a class if it is expanded.

NA	TRBV18	TRBJ1-1	few	CASSPMNTRETEAFF	TGTGCCAGCTCCCCAATGAACACCCGGGAGACTGAAGCTTTCTTT
TRBD2	TRBV7-2	TRBJ2-1	NA	CASSVVGGLAETNEQFF	TGTGCCAGCAGCGTCGTGGGGGGACTAGCGGAGACTAATGAGCAGTTCTTC
NA	TRBV6-5	TRBJ2-2	NA	CASSRGPNTGELFF	TGTGCCAGCAGCCGCGGGCCGAACACCGGGGAGCTGTTTTTT
TRBD1	TRBV2	TRBJ2-2	NA	CASSQQGATNTGELFF	TGTGCCAGCAGCCAACAGGGGGCCACGAACACCGGGGAGCTGTTTTTT
NA	TRBV2	TRBJ2-1	NA	CASNPRGLMSYNEQFF	TGTGCCAGCAACCCCAGGGGCCTCATGTCCTACAATGAGCAGTTCTTC
NA	TRBV21-1	TRBJ1-5	NA	CASSDRLAGRRYSNQPQHF	TGTGCCAGCAGCGATCGCCTAGCGGGGAGGCGCTATAGCAATCAGCCCCAGCATTTT
TRBD1	TRBV6-1	TRBJ1-4	NA	CASSAGQGWVEKLFF	TGTGCCAGCAGTGCAGGACAGGGATGGGTTGAAAAACTGTTTTTT
TRBD1	TRBV29-1	TRBJ1-5	NA	CSVMTGAHQPQHF	TGCAGCGTTATGACAGGGGCCCATCAGCCCCAGCATTTT
TRBD1	TRBV10-3	TRBJ1-1	NA	CAISDLKGATEAFF	TGTGCCATCAGTGACTTGAAGGGGGCCACTGAAGCTTTCTTT
NA	TRBV6-1	TRBJ1-1	NA	CASSVADGRGAFF	TGTGCCAGCAGTGTGGCAGACGGCAGAGGAGCTTTCTTT
TRBD1	TRBV5-4	TRBJ1-1	NA	CASSLAYRTGMNTEAFF	TGTGCCAGCAGCTTGGCCTACCGGACAGGAATGAACACTGAAGCTTTCTTT
NA	TRBV5-1	TRBJ2-7	NA	CASSLAASGQEQYF	TGCGCCAGCAGCTTGGCCGCAAGCGGGCAAGAGCAGTACTTC
NA	TRBV5-4	TRBJ2-5	NA	CASSLGGGGAQETQYF	TGTGCCAGCAGCTTGGGTGGCGGTGGGGCCCAAGAGACCCAGTACTTC
NA	TRBV7-6	TRBJ1-3	NA	CASSLGGSGNTIYF	TGTGCCAGCAGCCTGGGGGGCTCTGGAAACACCATATATTTT
TRBD1	TRBV5-1	TRBJ2-7	NA	CASSPGTGGYEQYF	TGCGCCAGCAGCCCAGGGACAGGGGGCTACGAGCAGTACTTC
TRBD2	TRBV4-1	TRBJ2-7	NA	CASSQPGGSTYEQYF	TGCGCCAGCAGCCAACCGGGGGGATCGACCTACGAGCAGTACTTC
NA	TRBV6-1	TRBJ2-7	NA	CASSLESVGREQYF	TGTGCCAGCAGTCTAGAATCTGTAGGTCGCGAGCAGTACTTC
TRBD1	TRBV6-5	TRBJ2-5	NA	CASSYTGQGVETQYF	TGTGCCAGCAGTTACACGGGACAGGGTGTGGAGACCCAGTACTTC
NA	TRBV18	TRBJ1-1	NA	CASSPGFAGNTEAFF	TGTGCCAGCTCACCAGGTTTCGCGGGGAACACTGAAGCTTTCTTT
TRBD1	TRBV7-8	TRBJ1-5	NA	CASSLGTGRYNQPQHF	TGTGCCAGCAGCTTAGGGACAGGGAGGTACAATCAGCCCCAGCATTTT
TRBD1	TRBV5-1	TRBJ1-4	NA	CASSPGTGGALGEKLFF	TGCGCCAGCAGCCCCGGGACAGGGGGCGCGCTGGGTGAAAAACTGTTTTTT
NA	TRBV2	TRBJ1-1	NA	CASSEGQGEAFF	TGTGCCAGCAGTGAAGGCCAGGGGGAAGCTTTCTTT